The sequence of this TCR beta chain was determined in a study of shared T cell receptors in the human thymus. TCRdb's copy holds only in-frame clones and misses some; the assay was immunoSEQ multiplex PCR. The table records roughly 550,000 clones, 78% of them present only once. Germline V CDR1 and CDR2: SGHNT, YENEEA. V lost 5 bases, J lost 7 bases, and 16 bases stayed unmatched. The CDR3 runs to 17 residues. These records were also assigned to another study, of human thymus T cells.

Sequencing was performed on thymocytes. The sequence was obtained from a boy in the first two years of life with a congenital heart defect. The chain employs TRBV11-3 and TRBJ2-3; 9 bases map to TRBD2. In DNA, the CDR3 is TGTGCCAGCAGCCCCACCGCGAATAGCGGGAGCGTAAATACGCAGTATTTT. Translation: CASSPTANSGSVNTQYF.